The 15 T cell receptor beta chains reported below all come from one sample, sequenced in a study of blood T cell repertoires in COVID-19. Here immunoSEQ multiplex PCR was the method, and the copy in TCRdb shows in-frame clones only, minus some. The sample contains 100,000 to 150,000 clones, more than 85% of which appear only once. Sequencing was carried out using peripheral blood. The receptor source for this set is a man in his sixties with COVID-19, enrolled during active disease.

Only one count was recorded for this clone. V gene TRBV7-9 combines with J gene TRBJ2-2; 9 bases match TRBD1. CDR1 and CDR2 (germline): SEHNR, FQNEAQ (reference sequence). With 0 bases clipped from V and 5 bases from J, the junction kept 4 bases outside the gene matches. This CDR3 spans 16 amino acids. The CDR3 reads CASSLAGGTGTGELFF. CDR3 nucleotide sequence: TGTGCCAGCAGCTTAGCCGGGGGGACAGGGACCGGGGAGCTGTTTTTT.

The V call is TRBV7-3, the J call TRBJ2-2; tentatively, D is TRBD1 (7 bases). The ends were cut back, 5 bases at V and 13 bases at J, with 14 bases in the middle. Germline loops: CDR1 SGHTA, CDR2 FQGTGA. The CDR3 runs 12 residues. DNA for the CDR3: TGTGCCAGCAGCCTTGACAGGGAGGTGCTGTTTTTT. This encodes CASSLDREVLFF.

The J gene is TRBJ2-5, the V gene TRBV24-1, with 8 bases matching TRBD1. Per the germline V gene, CDR1 is KGHDR and CDR2 is SFDVKD. This CDR3 spans 15 amino acids. J was trimmed by 2 bases and V by 4 bases; bases with no gene match: 5. The CDR3 region is CATSDRTGTQETQYF. DNA for the CDR3: TGTGCCACCAGTGACAGGACAGGGACGCAAGAGACCCAGTACTTC.

In nucleotides, the CDR3 is TGTGCCAGCAGCCTGCCCTCCGGACAGAGTTTCTATGGCTACACCTTC. Encoded protein: CASSLPSGQSFYGYTF. The genes are TRBV28 and TRBJ1-2, with D possibly matching TRBD1 (6 bases). CDR1 and CDR2 from the germline V gene are MDHEN and SYDVKM. CDR3 length equals 16 residues. The V and J ends lost 6 bases and 4 bases respectively, with 21 bases between them.

This clone has only a few counts. The J gene is TRBJ2-5, the V gene TRBV12-5; 10 bases line up with TRBD2. The V gene's germline CDR1 is LGHNT and CDR2 FRNRAP. The CDR3 runs 16 residues. J was trimmed by 1 base and V by 1 base; bases with no gene match: 3. CDR3: CASGLGTSGSQETQYF. CDR3 sequence (DNA): TGTGCTAGTGGTTTGGGGACTAGCGGTTCCCAAGAGACCCAGTACTTC.

The rearrangement uses TRBV18 and TRBJ1-1; the D gene is possibly TRBD1 (6 bases). The CDR3 spans 15 residues. Trimming removed 5 bases from V and 1 base from J, with 14 bases in between. Germline CDR1 and CDR2: KGHSH and LQKENI. CDR3 in amino acids: CASSSNGGANTEAFF. The CDR3 nucleotides read TGTGCCAGCTCATCCAACGGGGGGGCGAACACTGAAGCTTTCTTT.

The chain joins TRBV27 to TRBJ2-7, with D perhaps matching TRBD2 (6 bases). This CDR3 contains 13 residues. The V gene's germline CDR1 is MNHEY and CDR2 SMNVEV (reference sequence). The germline V and J ends were trimmed by 3 bases and 6 bases, with 12 bases remaining between them. CDR3 nucleotides: TGTGCCAGCAGTTTCACGGAGGGGAGCGAGCAGTACTTC. Its translation: CASSFTEGSEQYF.

This chain connects TRBV19 to TRBJ1-1; 7 bases agree with TRBD1. J gave up 4 bases and V 4 bases, and 9 bases lay outside the gene matches. CDR1 and CDR2 from the germline V gene are LNHDA and SQIVND (reference sequence). The CDR3 loop spans 15 amino acids. The CDR3 DNA reads TGTGCCAGTAGTACCGGACAGGAGTTGATCACTGAAGCTTTCTTT. This encodes CASSTGQELITEAFF.

The CDR3 region is CASSQEGGFGNTIYF. CDR3 in DNA: TGTGCCAGCAGCCAAGAAGGGGGCTTTGGAAACACCATATATTTT. V and J are TRBV4-2 and TRBJ1-3, with 7 bases identical to TRBD1. Trimming cost V 0 bases and J 3 bases; bases outside gene matches: 2. Germline loops: CDR1 LGHNA, CDR2 YNFKEQ. This CDR3 is built from 15 residues.

This chain uses TRBV19 with TRBJ1-5, with a tentative D call TRBD1 (5 bases). Germline V gene sequence: CDR1 LNHDA, CDR2 SQIVND (reference sequence). The V gene lost 5 bases and the J gene lost 1 base, with 9 bases spanning the gap. The CDR3 extends over 14 amino acids. In DNA form, the CDR3 reads TGTGCCAGTAGTGTAAGACAGAGCAATCAGCCCCAGCATTTT. Protein product: CASSVRQSNQPQHF.

This clone has only one observation. The CDR3: CASSARDRVNSPLHF. Here the CDR3 DNA reads TGTGCCAGCAGCGCCCGGGACAGGGTTAATTCACCCCTCCACTTT. This chain links TRBV5-4 with TRBJ1-6, with 9 bases lining up with TRBD1. Trimming took 4 bases from V and 6 from J; bases not matched to a gene: 5. CDR3 length: 15 amino acids. Per the germline V gene, CDR1 is SGHNT and CDR2 is YYREEE (reference sequence).

The chain has TRBV7-3 and TRBJ2-5, with 11 bases identical to TRBD1. The V gene end was trimmed by 0 bases and the J gene end by 7 bases; junction bases not matched to a gene: 4. Germline V CDR1 and CDR2: SGHTA, FQGTGA. This CDR3 has 15 amino acids. The CDR3 sequence is CASSLTGQGDVTQYF. CDR3 in DNA: TGTGCCAGCAGCTTAACGGGACAGGGGGACGTGACCCAGTACTTC.

In this sample, this clone turned up a few times. The chain combines TRBV4-3 with TRBJ2-2; no clear D gene. Between the trimmed V and J ends, which lost 0 bases and 5 bases, there was a span of 10 bases. Germline-derived CDR1 and CDR2 are LGHNA and YSLEER. This CDR3 is 15 amino acids long. The CDR3 is CASSQDKPPTGELFF. The CDR3 DNA reads as TGCGCCAGCAGCCAAGATAAGCCCCCAACCGGGGAGCTGTTTTTT.

In nucleotides, the CDR3 is TGTGCCAGCAGCCAATCGGACAGGACCATATATTTT. Protein product: CASSQSDRTIYF. The chain joins TRBV3-1 (or the pseudogene TRBV3-2) to TRBJ1-3; TRBD1 agrees at 7 bases. The junction had 2 bases not matched to a gene; V was cut back by 2 bases and J by 10 bases. The CDR3 covers 12 residues. Germline V CDR1 and CDR2: LGHDT, YNNKEL (reference sequence).

The rearrangement joins TRBV4-1 to TRBJ1-5; D remains unclear. Trimming took off 1 base at V and 1 base at J, with 11 bases between the two ends. There are 16 residues in the CDR3. Per the germline V gene, CDR1 is MGHRA and CDR2 is YSYEKL. CDR3 sequence (DNA): TGCGCCAGCAGCCAAGCTCTGGCGGGAAGCAATCAGCCCCAGCATTTT. This encodes CASSQALAGSNQPQHF.